The 19 T cell receptor beta chains below come from one sample, sequenced in a study of beta chain features in type 1 diabetes. cDNA synthesis used the whole RNA isolate, giving expressed TCRB sequences. Here immunoSEQ multiplex PCR was the method, and the copy in TCRdb shows in-frame clones only, minus some. The sample contains roughly 300,000 clones, roughly 8% of which appear only once. The sequenced material came from central memory CD4+ T cells from blood. All receptors derive from a young woman in good health.

This clone was picked up a small number of times. The J gene is TRBJ2-3, the V gene TRBV28, with D unclear. Germline CDR1 and CDR2: MDHEN and SYDVKM. V lost 5 bases and J lost 6, with 9 bases in between. The CDR3 contains 12 residues. In nucleotides, the CDR3 is TGTGCCAGCAGTCCCACGACGGATACGCAGTATTTT. It encodes CASSPTTDTQYF.

This clone was found a few times. The genes are TRBV14 and TRBJ1-3; 10 bases match TRBD1. Germline trimming cut 4 bases from V and 1 base from J; bases unmatched to any gene: 7. Germline V CDR1 and CDR2: SGHDN, FVKESK. The CDR3 length is 17 residues. The CDR3 spells CASSLRQGATSGNTIYF. DNA for the CDR3: TGTGCCAGCAGCCTACGACAGGGGGCGACTTCTGGAAACACCATATATTTT. Complete variable domain (other parts from reference TRBV14 and TRBJ1-3): EAGVTQFPSHSVIEKGQTVTLRCDPISGHDNLYWYRRVMGKEIKFLLHFVKESKQDESGMPNNRFLAERTGGTYSTLKVQPAELEDSGVYFCASSLRQGATSGNTIYFGEGSWLTVV.

CDR3 bases: TGTGCCAGCAGTCCACTATGGGGGGGGACTGAGCAGTTCTTC. This codes for CASSPLWGGTEQFF. This chain links TRBV27 with TRBJ2-1, with 7 nucleotides matching TRBD2. This CDR3 comprises 14 residues. Trimming cost V 5 bases and J 9 bases; bases outside gene matches: 10. Germline lookup yields CDR1 MNHEY and CDR2 SMNVEV (reference sequence).

At least ten counts were recorded for this clone. This rearrangement joins TRBV2 to TRBJ1-2; D is unclear. This CDR3 has 11 amino acids. V lost 4 bases, J lost 4 bases, and 4 bases lay in between. CDR1 SNHLY and CDR2 FYNNEI come from the germline V gene. In DNA form, the CDR3 reads TGTGCCAGCAGTGGGGGCTATGGCTACACCTTC. It is translated as CASSGGYGYTF. The full variable domain, rest sourced from reference TRBV2 and TRBJ1-2, is EPEVTQTPSHQVTQMGQEVILRCVPISNHLYFYWYRQILGQKVEFLVSFYNNEISEKSEIFDDQFSVERPDGSNFTLKIRSTKLEDSAMYFCASSGGYGYTFGSGTRLTVV.

This clone was detected a few times. V usage is TRBV4-3 and J usage is TRBJ2-4; no clear D. The V end lost 4 bases, the J end lost 8 bases, and 12 bases lay between the germline ends. This CDR3 region has 13 residues. Per the germline V gene, CDR1 is LGHNA and CDR2 is YSLEER. This CDR3 is CASSPMAGDIQYF. The CDR3 bases are TGCGCCAGCAGCCCCATGGCCGGAGACATTCAGTACTTC.

The chain has TRBV4-1 and TRBJ1-2; 8 bases are shared with TRBD1. The V and J ends lost 1 base and 8 bases, in that order; junction bases with no gene match: 9. In germline, CDR1 is MGHRA, CDR2 YSYEKL. CDR3 length: 15 residues. CDR3 DNA sequence: TGCGCCAGCAGCCAAGTTGGGACAGGACGGGAGGGCTACACCTTC. This sequence encodes CASSQVGTGREGYTF.

This clone was observed many times. This chain joins TRBV19 and TRBJ2-2; no clear D. V lost 5 bases and J lost 11, with 9 bases in between. The CDR3 runs to 11 residues. Germline values: CDR1 LNHDA, CDR2 SQIVND (reference sequence). The CDR3 bases are TGTGCCAGTAGTGCAGTCGGTGAGCTGTTTTTT. Amino acids: CASSAVGELFF.

A few counts support this clone. This chain uses TRBV9 with TRBJ1-1; 11 bases align to TRBD1. J gave up 3 bases and V 3 bases, and 7 bases lay outside the gene matches. The germline CDR1 and CDR2 sequences are SGDLS and YYNGEE. The CDR3 runs 16 residues. In nucleotides, the CDR3 is TGTGCCAGCAGCGGTGGGACAGGGGGTTTGTACACTGAAGCTTTCTTT. It specifies CASSGGTGGLYTEAFF. The entire variable domain, with the rest obtained from reference TRBV9 and TRBJ1-1, is as follows: DSGVTQTPKHLITATGQRVTLRCSPRSGDLSVYWYQQSLDQGLQFLIQYYNGEERAKGNILERFSAQQFPDLHSELNLSSLELGDSALYFCASSGGTGGLYTEAFFGQGTRLTVV.

This clone was recorded at least ten times. The chain carries TRBV6-6 and TRBJ1-1; D perhaps matches TRBD1 (5 bases). V lost 3 bases and J lost 5, with 7 bases in between. CDR3 length: 12 amino acids. Germline CDR1 and CDR2: MNHNY and SVGAGI (reference sequence). The CDR3: CASSYGGTEAFF. The CDR3 DNA reads as TGTGCCAGCAGTTATGGGGGGACTGAAGCTTTCTTT.

The sample holds many counts of this clone. The chain combines TRBV28 with TRBJ2-1; 10 positions match TRBD2. Trimming removed 6 bases from V and 0 bases from J; junction bases left unmatched: 5. Germline V lookup: CDR1 MDHEN, CDR2 SYDVKM. The CDR3 consists of 16 residues. The CDR3 is CASRPGLAASYNEQFF. The CDR3 DNA is TGTGCCAGCAGACCTGGACTAGCGGCCTCCTACAATGAGCAGTTCTTC.

The rearrangement links TRBV11-1 to TRBJ2-5; D is ambiguous. Per germline, CDR1 SGHAT and CDR2 FQDESV (reference sequence). Trimming took 3 bases from V and 3 from J, leaving 8 bases between them. This CDR3 comprises 13 residues. The CDR3 DNA is TGTGCCAGCAGCTTGGCTACTGAAGAGACCCAGTACTTC. This sequence encodes CASSLATEETQYF.

This chain connects TRBV7-8 to TRBJ2-7; 7 nucleotides line up with TRBD2. The V gene end was trimmed by 5 bases and the J gene end by 4 bases; junction bases not matched to a gene: 11. The germline V gene has CDR1 SGHVS and CDR2 FQNEAQ. The CDR3 extends over 15 amino acids. This CDR3 is CASSPGGPRWYEQYF. DNA for the CDR3: TGTGCCAGCAGCCCGGGGGGACCCCGGTGGTACGAGCAGTACTTC.

With regard to this clone: The junction does not match germline at one end; this may be a read error. V usage is TRBV11-2 and J usage is TRBJ2-7; D is unresolved. Germline lookup yields CDR1 SGHAT and CDR2 FQNNGV. The CDR3 totals 14 residues. The CDR3 reads CASSQEYYFHEQYF. Here the CDR3 DNA reads TGCGCCAGCAGCCAAGAATACTATTTCCACGAGCAGTACTTC.

On this clone itself: The junction does not match germline at one end; this may be a read error. This chain uses TRBV10-3 with TRBJ2-1; 7 positions match TRBD1. There are 15 residues in the CDR3. Germline V gives CDR1 ENHRY, CDR2 SYGVKD. CDR3 amino acids: CASSYSGTDYNEQFF. CDR3 nucleotide sequence: TGTGCCAGCAGTTACTCGGGGACAGATTACAATGAGCAGTTCTTC.

This clone appeared a few times. The chain combines TRBV7-2 with TRBJ2-7, with D unresolved. The CDR3 extends over 14 amino acids. V lost 1 base and J lost 0, with 7 bases in between. CDR1 is SGHTA and CDR2 is FQGNSA in the germline V gene. In DNA form, the CDR3 reads TGTGCCAGCAGCTTAGGGGCTCGCTCCTACGAGCAGTACTTC. Amino acid sequence: CASSLGARSYEQYF.

This clone was seen only a few times. V and J are TRBV6-6 and TRBJ1-5; the match to TRBD1 covers 9 bases. Germline V lookup: CDR1 MNHNY, CDR2 SVGAGI (reference sequence). CDR3 length equals 14 residues. Trimming took 6 bases from V and 6 from J; bases not matched to a gene: 6. The DNA of the CDR3 is TGTGCCAGCAGAGACGGGACAGGGAGTCAGCCCCAGCATTTT. This translates into CASRDGTGSQPQHF.

This clone was seen a handful of times. The genes are TRBV2 and TRBJ2-3; a possible D gene is TRBD1 (5 bases). Germline V lookup: CDR1 SNHLY, CDR2 FYNNEI. V dropped 5 bases and J dropped 4 bases, with 16 bases sitting between them. The CDR3 loop spans 15 amino acids. CDR3 nucleotide sequence: TGTGCCAGCAGTCCTAGGGCCCAGGGTCCAGATACGCAGTATTTT. Residues: CASSPRAQGPDTQYF.

This clone was detected a few times. The genes are TRBV4-3 and TRBJ2-7, with 7 bases matching TRBD1. Germline assignment: CDR1 LGHNA and CDR2 YSLEER. The V and J ends lost 1 base and 4 bases, in that order; junction bases with no gene match: 7. The CDR3 sequence is 15 residues long. The CDR3 coding sequence is TGCGCCAGCAGCCAAGTCTCCGGACAGGAATACGAGCAGTACTTC. This gives the protein CASSQVSGQEYEQYF.

As to this clone: The sample carries other DNA sequences with the same CDR3. The CDR3 protein is CASSLWGGNTEAFF. CDR3 DNA: TGTGCCAGCAGCTTGTGGGGCGGGAACACTGAAGCTTTCTTT. The genes are TRBV7-2 and TRBJ1-1; tentatively, D is TRBD1 (5 bases). Germline-derived CDR1 and CDR2 are SGHTA and FQGNSA. The CDR3 is made up of 14 amino acids. V gave up 3 bases and J gave up 1 base, with 9 bases separating them.